The 18 T cell receptor beta chains below all came from one sample that was sequenced in a study of immune cell composition in non-small cell lung cancer. Using immunoSEQ multiplex PCR, the repertoire was profiled, and TCRdb retains in-frame clones only, with some absent. The table includes 11,000 or so clones, 50% to 75% detected once. The specimen sequenced was lung tumor tissue. The origin of the receptors is a human donor with non-small cell lung cancer.

The CDR3 nucleotides are TGTGCCTGGAGTGAGGTCGGGAGCACAGATACGCAGTATTTT. Translation: CAWSEVGSTDTQYF. The chain uses TRBV30 and TRBJ2-3; no clear D gene. The germline V and J ends were trimmed by 1 base and 0 bases, with 8 bases remaining between them. CDR1 and CDR2 (germline): GTSNPN, SVGIG (reference sequence). The CDR3 loop spans 14 amino acids.

The V gene is TRBV4-2, the J gene TRBJ1-1; TRBD1 aligns across 7 bases. Per the germline V gene, CDR1 is LGHNA and CDR2 is YNFKEQ. The V gene end was trimmed by 3 bases and the J gene end by 3 bases; junction bases not matched to a gene: 1. The CDR3 spans 13 residues. Here the CDR3 DNA reads TGTGCCAGCAGCCATACAGGGGACACTGAAGCTTTCTTT. Amino acids: CASSHTGDTEAFF.

The sample holds one count of this clone. The chain joins TRBV2 to TRBJ2-7, with TRBD2 as a possible D gene (5 bases). The V and J ends lost 8 bases and 0 bases respectively, with 11 bases between them. Germline V gene sequence: CDR1 SNHLY, CDR2 FYNNEI. This CDR3 has 13 amino acids. CDR3 protein: CASVYGDSYEQYF. In nucleotides, the CDR3 is TGTGCCAGCGTTTACGGGGACTCCTACGAGCAGTACTTC.

Only a few counts were recorded for this clone. J is TRBJ2-7 and V is TRBV5-1, with TRBD1 identical over 7 bases. The CDR3 sequence is 16 residues long. Germline trimming cut 0 bases from V and 4 bases from J; bases unmatched to any gene: 10. Germline V gene lookup returns CDR1 SGHRS and CDR2 YFSETQ. Here the CDR3 reads CASSLAETGSTYEQYF. The CDR3 coding sequence is TGCGCCAGCAGCTTGGCTGAGACAGGGAGTACTTACGAGCAGTACTTC.

The V and J genes are TRBV10-3 and TRBJ2-3; possible D gene TRBD2, 5 bases. Germline V gives CDR1 ENHRY, CDR2 SYGVKD. The V and J ends lost 2 bases and 2 bases respectively, with 11 bases between them. The CDR3 has 15 residues. The CDR3 nucleotides read TGTGCCATCAGTGAGACGGAGGTCGTCACAGATACGCAGTATTTT. This codes for CAISETEVVTDTQYF.

This clone was seen once. This CDR3 reads CASSRRDSNEKLFF. CDR3 bases: TGTGCCAGCAGCCGACGGGACAGTAATGAAAAACTGTTTTTT. The chain employs TRBV6-6 and TRBJ1-4; TRBD1 agrees at 7 bases. CDR3 length: 14 residues. V was pared by 6 bases and J by 4 bases, with 5 bases of the junction left unmatched. CDR1 is MNHNY, CDR2 SVGAGI, per germline (reference sequence).

J is TRBJ2-5 and V is TRBV30, with 8 bases fitting TRBD2. The DNA end favors TRBJ2-7, so the J call may be wrong. The CDR3 totals 15 residues. Germline lookup yields CDR1 GTSNPN and CDR2 SVGIG (reference sequence). The CDR3: CAWSRKSSAGGEQYF. CDR3 bases: TGTGCCTGGAGTCGCAAGAGTAGTGCGGGAGGCGAGCAGTACTTC.

The V call is TRBV29-1, the J call TRBJ1-1; 9 bases agree with TRBD1. Trimming took 6 bases from V and 5 from J; bases not matched to a gene: 7. In germline, CDR1 is SQVTM, CDR2 ANQGSEA. The CDR3 covers 13 residues. The CDR3 spells CSVGQGIGTEAFF. CDR3 nucleotides: TGCAGCGTGGGACAGGGAATAGGTACTGAAGCTTTCTTT.

V usage is TRBV5-8 and J usage is TRBJ2-7; 10 bases map to TRBD1. Germline trimming cut 5 bases from V and 1 base from J; bases unmatched to any gene: 9. This CDR3 spans 16 amino acids. In germline, CDR1 is SGHTS, CDR2 YDEGEE. The CDR3 DNA reads as TGTGCCAGCAGAGCGAGGGGGGACAGGGGATCCTACGAGCAGTACTTC. As protein: CASRARGDRGSYEQYF.

This clone was counted only a few times. V usage is TRBV25-1 and J usage is TRBJ1-5; TRBD1 matches 8 bases. Germline lookup yields CDR1 MGHDK and CDR2 SYGVNS. Trimming took 6 bases from V and 7 from J; bases not matched to a gene: 8. The CDR3 contains 14 residues. The CDR3 here is CASSPTGARQPQHF. The CDR3 bases are TGTGCCAGCAGCCCGACAGGGGCCCGGCAGCCCCAGCATTTT.

This chain connects TRBV28 to TRBJ2-1, with 9 bases that match TRBD2. From germline, CDR1 is MDHEN and CDR2 SYDVKM. The length of the CDR3 is 15 residues. With 5 bases clipped from V and 5 bases from J, the junction kept 7 bases outside the gene matches. The CDR3 spells CASSVPGTSNNEQFF. In nucleotides, the CDR3 is TGTGCCAGCAGTGTCCCCGGGACTAGCAACAATGAGCAGTTCTTC.

The rearrangement joins TRBV30 to TRBJ1-2; D is unclear. CDR3 length: 10 residues. Trimming left V 7 bases short and J 9 bases short, with 12 bases between. Per the germline V gene, CDR1 is GTSNPN and CDR2 is SVGIG (reference sequence). As DNA, the CDR3 is TGTGCCTTTAGAGAAGAGAGCTACACCTTC. It specifies CAFREESYTF. The entire variable domain, with the rest obtained from reference TRBV30 and TRBJ1-2, is as follows: SQTIHQWPATLVQPVGSPLSLECTVEGTSNPNLYWYRQAAGRGLQLLFYSVGIGQISSEVPQNLSASRPQDRQFILSSKKLLLSDSGFYLCAFREESYTFGSGTRLTVV.

J is TRBJ2-7 and V is TRBV7-2; a weak D match, TRBD2 (6 bases). The V gene's germline CDR1 is SGHTA and CDR2 FQGNSA. V was shortened by 4 bases and J by 2 bases, with 18 bases between the two germline ends. The CDR3 consists of 16 residues. The CDR3 reads CASSSGLPSTTYEQYF. The CDR3 nucleotides read TGTGCCAGCAGCTCCGGACTACCCTCCACAACCTACGAGCAGTACTTC. The variable domain in full, completed from reference TRBV7-2 and TRBJ2-7, reads GAGVSQSPSNKVTEKGKDVELRCDPISGHTALYWYRQSLGQGLEFLIYFQGNSAPDKSGLPSDRFSAERTGGSVSTLTIQRTQQEDSAVYLCASSSGLPSTTYEQYFGPGTRLTVT.

The chain combines TRBV6-5 with TRBJ2-1, with 10 bases matching TRBD2. The J segment lost 7 bases and the V segment lost 7 bases, leaving 4 bases of the junction unmatched. Germline V gene lookup returns CDR1 MNHEY and CDR2 SVGAGI. The CDR3 spans 13 residues. The CDR3 DNA sequence: TGTGCCAGCACCCGGACTAGCGGTAATGAGCAGTTCTTC. This gives the protein CASTRTSGNEQFF.

In this sample, this clone turned up a few times. The chain has TRBV25-1 and TRBJ2-7, with a possible D match to TRBD1 (5 bases). This CDR3 comprises 13 residues. CDR1 is MGHDK and CDR2 is SYGVNS in the germline V gene. V was trimmed by 5 bases and J by 5 bases, leaving 13 bases between them. CDR3 residues: CASSSYRTDEQYF. CDR3 coding DNA: TGTGCCAGCAGTTCGTACAGGACCGACGAGCAGTACTTC.

This clone turned up a few times. The chain combines TRBV28 with TRBJ2-1; 7 bases fit TRBD2. J gave up 4 bases and V 2 bases, and 5 bases lay outside the gene matches. CDR1 is MDHEN, CDR2 SYDVKM, per germline. This CDR3 is 15 amino acids long. CDR3 region: CASSLPLAGYNEQFF. The CDR3 DNA reads as TGTGCCAGCAGTTTACCCTTAGCGGGTTACAATGAGCAGTTCTTC.

The chain links TRBV28 to TRBJ1-2; D gene uncertain. Germline lookup yields CDR1 MDHEN and CDR2 SYDVKM. The CDR3 runs 14 residues. Trimming took 4 bases from V and 6 from J, leaving 15 bases between them. In DNA, the CDR3 is TGTGCCAGCAGTTCGCCGGACGGGGTTCATGGCTACACCTTC. This translates into CASSSPDGVHGYTF.

The chain links TRBV11-1 to TRBJ2-7, with TRBD1 identical over 8 bases. The ends lost 4 bases at V and 3 bases at J; junction bases unmatched: 5. Germline CDR1 and CDR2: SGHAT and FQDESV (reference sequence). The CDR3 consists of 14 residues. The CDR3 sequence: CASSSPRGLYEQYF. Written as DNA, the CDR3 is TGTGCCAGCAGCTCCCCCAGGGGGCTCTACGAGCAGTACTTC.